This T cell receptor beta chain came from a study of blood T cell repertoires in COVID-19. Methods used by the authors: Counts of nucleated cells, estimated from reference gene primer amplification, were obtained. Clones were sequenced by immunoSEQ multiplex PCR, and TCRdb holds only the in-frame ones, with some missing. D and trimming were read from the DNA, whereas the V and J calls and clone size are those reported in that table. Here the sample spans some 320,000 clones, about 90% being singletons. CDR1 MNHEY and CDR2 SMNVEV come from the germline V gene (reference sequence). J was trimmed by 4 bases and V by 1 base; bases with no gene match: 5. The CDR3 is 15 residues long.

The origin of this receptor is a woman aged 25 to 39 with COVID-19, enrolled during active disease. Material for sequencing was peripheral blood. The rearrangement joins TRBV27 to TRBJ1-2; 8 positions agree with TRBD1. The CDR3 sequence: CASSLLSGGAYGYTF. The CDR3, as DNA: TGTGCCAGCAGTTTATTATCAGGGGGCGCCTATGGCTACACCTTC.